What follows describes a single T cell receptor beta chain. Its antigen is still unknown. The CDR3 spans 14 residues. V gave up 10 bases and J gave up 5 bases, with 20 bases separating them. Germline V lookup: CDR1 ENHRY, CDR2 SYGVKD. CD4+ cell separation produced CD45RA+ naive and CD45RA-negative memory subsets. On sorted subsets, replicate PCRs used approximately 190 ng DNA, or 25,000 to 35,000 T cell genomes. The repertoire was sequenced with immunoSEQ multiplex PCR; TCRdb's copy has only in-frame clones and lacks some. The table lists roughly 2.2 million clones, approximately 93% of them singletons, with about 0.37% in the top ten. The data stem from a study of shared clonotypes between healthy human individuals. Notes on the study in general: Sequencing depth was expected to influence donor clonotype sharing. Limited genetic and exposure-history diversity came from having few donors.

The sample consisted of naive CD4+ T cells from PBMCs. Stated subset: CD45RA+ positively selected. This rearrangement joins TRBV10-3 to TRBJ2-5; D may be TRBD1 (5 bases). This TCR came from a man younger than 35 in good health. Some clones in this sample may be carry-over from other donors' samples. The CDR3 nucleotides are TGTGCCACCTCGACAGTAGGGGTCCGGGAGACCCAGTACTTC. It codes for CATSTVGVRETQYF.